This is a list of T cell receptor beta chains from one sample in a study of blood T cells in healthy people across ages. In TCRdb, the 5' RACE reads were re-called with MiXCR into one record per CDR3 protein. The sample has 920,000 or so distinct CDR3 sequences, 40% to 50% seen once. Sequences were obtained from blood. Receptors were obtained from a woman between 55 and 75 years old in good health. CDR3s include the opening cysteine and the closing phenylalanine or tryptophan. Fields, in order: clone size, J gene, V gene, D gene, CDR3 protein, CDR3 DNA. The D gene is left open where the match is weak. Size values are once, few and many counts, or a class for expanded clones, and some rows have none.

.	TRBJ2-7	TRBV5-1	.	CASSETSSYEQYF	TGCGCCAGCAGCGAAACGTCCAGCTACGAGCAGTACTTC
.	TRBJ2-1	TRBV15	TRBD1	CATSRGGQGSNEQFF	TGTGCCACCAGCAGAGGAGGACAGGGTTCAAATGAGCAGTTCTTC
.	TRBJ1-2	TRBV2	TRBD1	CASSDTGTGVGYTF	TGTGCCAGCAGTGACACCGGGACAGGGGTAGGCTACACCTTC
many	TRBJ1-2	TRBV29-1	.	CSVGTPSDTYGYTF	TGCAGCGTTGGGACACCCTCAGATACCTATGGCTACACCTTC
few	TRBJ1-1	TRBV9	TRBD1	CASSVAGGGDEAFF	TGTGCCAGCAGCGTAGCAGGGGGCGGGGATGAAGCTTTCTTT
few	TRBJ2-1	TRBV20-1	TRBD2	CSARVPHPLAGVMDEQFF	TGCAGTGCTAGAGTTCCGCACCCACTAGCGGGAGTTATGGATGAGCAGTTCTTC
.	TRBJ2-1	TRBV27	.	CASLPYKGSDEQFF	TGTGCCAGCTTACCCTACAAGGGTTCCGATGAGCAGTTCTTC
few	TRBJ2-4	TRBV7-2	.	CASSLNILVRGDIQYF	TGTGCCAGCAGCTTAAATATTTTAGTCCGGGGAGACATTCAGTACTTC
few	TRBJ2-3	TRBV6-1	TRBD2	CASSKIAGGYVVDTQYF	TGTGCCAGCAGCAAGATAGCGGGAGGGTATGTGGTAGATACGCAGTATTTT
.	TRBJ2-7	TRBV3-1	TRBD1	CASSQDHRGQDEQYF	TGTGCCAGCAGCCAAGACCACAGGGGGCAGGACGAGCAGTACTTC
.	TRBJ2-5	TRBV28	.	CASSLWRRDETQYF	TGTGCCAGCAGTTTATGGAGAAGAGACGAGACCCAGTACTTC
many	TRBJ2-7	TRBV20-1	.	CSARGGLGALSYNEQYF	TGCAGTGCTAGAGGGGGATTGGGGGCTCTCTCCTACAATGAGCAGTACTTC
.	TRBJ2-1	TRBV4-2	TRBD2	CASSQGAAGGPGNEQFF	TGTGCCAGCAGCCAAGGCGCTGCGGGAGGGCCGGGTAATGAGCAGTTCTTC
few	TRBJ2-1	TRBV7-2	.	CASSPGRGGSYNEQFF	TGTGCCAGCAGCCCCGGTCGGGGCGGCTCCTACAATGAGCAGTTCTTC
few	TRBJ2-1	TRBV4-2	TRBD2	CASSQENSGTYNEQFF	TGTGCCAGCAGCCAAGAAAATAGCGGGACCTACAATGAGCAGTTCTTC
.	TRBJ2-7	TRBV10-1	TRBD2	CASSEYVAGTYEQYF	TGCGCCAGCAGTGAGTATGTAGCGGGAACCTACGAGCAGTACTTC
.	TRBJ2-3	TRBV7-2	TRBD2	CTSSFRTSGPTDTQYF	TGTACCAGCAGCTTCCGGACTAGCGGCCCCACAGATACGCAGTATTTT
.	TRBJ2-7	TRBV9	.	CASSVGAGTSYEQYF	TGTGCCAGCAGCGTAGGGGCAGGGACGTCCTACGAGCAGTACTTC
.	TRBJ2-1	TRBV29-1	.	CSVEVWGTLYNEQFF	TGCAGCGTTGAAGTCTGGGGGACGCTCTACAATGAGCAGTTCTTC
.	TRBJ2-1	TRBV27	.	CASSHPDDNVQFF	TGTGCCAGCAGTCACCCGGACGACAATGTGCAGTTCTTC
few	TRBJ1-6	TRBV30	.	CAWTGVLASPLHF	TGTGCCTGGACAGGCGTATTGGCTTCACCCCTCCACTTT
.	TRBJ2-3	TRBV27	.	CASSVHSSTDTQYF	TGTGCCAGCAGTGTCCATTCTAGCACAGATACGCAGTATTTT
.	TRBJ2-2	TRBV5-1	TRBD1	CASSLVSQGSTGELFF	TGCGCCAGCAGCTTGGTCTCACAGGGGAGCACCGGGGAGCTGTTTTTT
.	TRBJ2-7	TRBV6-5	TRBD2	CASSRTSGAQSYEQYF	TGTGCCAGCAGCCGGACTAGCGGAGCCCAATCCTACGAGCAGTACTTC
.	TRBJ1-5	TRBV20-1	.	CSAVKWEGRDNQPQHF	TGCAGTGCTGTCAAATGGGAAGGGAGGGACAATCAGCCCCAGCATTTT
.	TRBJ2-1	TRBV30	.	CACPGTYSYDEQFF	TGTGCCTGCCCGGGAACCTACTCCTACGATGAGCAGTTCTTC
few	TRBJ2-3	TRBV7-9	.	CASSLSVHTLAGIDTQYF	TGTGCCAGCAGCTTATCTGTCCACACACTTGCGGGGATAGATACGCAGTATTTT
few	TRBJ1-2	TRBV10-3	TRBD1	CAISQGANYGYTF	TGTGCCATCAGTCAGGGGGCTAACTATGGCTACACCTTC
once	TRBJ1-2	TRBV5-5	TRBD1	CASSPGQGNRGYTF	TGTGCCAGCAGCCCGGGACAGGGGAATAGAGGCTACACCTTC
.	TRBJ2-1	TRBV10-3	.	CAISGRDDFYNEQFF	TGTGCCATCAGTGGGAGGGATGACTTCTACAATGAGCAGTTCTTC
.	TRBJ2-3	TRBV13	.	CASSLPISAGGTQYF	TGTGCCAGCAGCCTCCCAATCTCGGCTGGGGGTACGCAGTATTTT
.	TRBJ2-3	TRBV3-1	TRBD2	CASSQGPSGTDTQYF	TGTGCCAGCAGCCAAGGTCCTAGCGGAACCGATACGCAGTATTTT
.	TRBJ2-7	TRBV7-9	.	CASSLFDQIPGRGAHEQYF	TGTGCCAGCAGCTTATTCGACCAAATACCGGGCAGGGGGGCCCACGAGCAGTACTTC
.	TRBJ2-7	TRBV2	.	CASSVRRTPYEQYF	TGTGCCAGCAGTGTGCGCAGGACTCCCTACGAGCAGTACTTC
few	TRBJ2-7	TRBV9	TRBD2	CASSEGTTVHEQYF	TGTGCCAGCAGCGAGGGGACTACGGTCCACGAGCAGTACTTC
.	TRBJ2-1	TRBV30	.	CAWISAYGQFF	TGTGCCTGGATATCGGCCTACGGGCAGTTCTTC
few	TRBJ2-1	TRBV6-5	.	CASSYAPLAGEQFF	TGTGCCAGCAGTTACGCCCCACTAGCCGGGGAGCAGTTCTTC
.	TRBJ2-1	TRBV12-3/TRBV12-4	TRBD2	CASSPRGGSNNEQFF	TGTGCCAGCAGTCCCCGTGGCGGGAGTAATAATGAGCAGTTCTTC
once	TRBJ2-3	TRBV5-1	.	CASSLVGGGTSTDTQYF	TGCGCCAGCAGCTTGGTGGGGGGAGGAACCAGCACAGATACGCAGTATTTT
.	TRBJ2-7	TRBV7-6	.	CASSLGDVSYEQYF	TGTGCCAGCAGCTTGGGGGACGTCTCCTACGAGCAGTACTTC